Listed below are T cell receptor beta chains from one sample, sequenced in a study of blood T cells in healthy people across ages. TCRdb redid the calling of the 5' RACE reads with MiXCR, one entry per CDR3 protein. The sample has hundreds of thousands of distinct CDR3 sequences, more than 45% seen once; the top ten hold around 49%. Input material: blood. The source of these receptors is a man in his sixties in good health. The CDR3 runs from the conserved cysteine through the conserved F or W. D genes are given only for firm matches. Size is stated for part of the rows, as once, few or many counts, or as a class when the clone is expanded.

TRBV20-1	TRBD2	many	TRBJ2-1	TGCAGTGCTAACCCCCTTTCGGGAGGTCTGCCTTACAATGAGCAGTTCTTC	CSANPLSGGLPYNEQFF
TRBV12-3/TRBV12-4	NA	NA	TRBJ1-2	TGTGCCAGCAGTTTTTCCGCCGCACCTAACTATGGCTACACCTTC	CASSFSAAPNYGYTF
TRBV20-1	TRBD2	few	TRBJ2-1	TGCAGTGCTAGTGGGCTAGCGGGGGGGCGGTCAGGAAAAATATACAATGAGCAGTTCTTC	CSASGLAGGRSGKIYNEQFF
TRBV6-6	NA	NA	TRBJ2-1	TGTGCCAGCAGTTACGACAGCCAGGGCAATGAGCAGTTCTTC	CASSYDSQGNEQFF
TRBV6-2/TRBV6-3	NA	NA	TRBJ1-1	TGTGCCAGCAGTTACTCTCTAAGTCAGAGAAATGAAGCTTTCTTT	CASSYSLSQRNEAFF
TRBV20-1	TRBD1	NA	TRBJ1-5	TGCAGTGCTAGGTCGACAGGGGGCCAAAATCAGCCCCAGCATTTT	CSARSTGGQNQPQHF
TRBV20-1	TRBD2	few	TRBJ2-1	TGCAGTGCTAGACAAATTAGCGGGAGCCATGAGCAGTTCTTC	CSARQISGSHEQFF
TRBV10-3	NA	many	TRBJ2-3	TGTGCCATCTATGGGGGCGGCGACAGCACAGATACGCAGTATTTT	CAIYGGGDSTDTQYF
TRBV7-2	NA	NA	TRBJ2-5	TGTGCCAGCAGCTTAGCGGGCAGGGGAACCGTTAAGGAGCAGTACTTC	CASSLAGRGTVKEQYF
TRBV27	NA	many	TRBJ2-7	TGTGCCAGCAGTTTAGAACAGGGTGGCTACGAGCAGTACTTC	CASSLEQGGYEQYF
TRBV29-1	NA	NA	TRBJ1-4	TGCAGCGTTGAAACGGGATATGATGAAAAACTGTTTTTT	CSVETGYDEKLFF
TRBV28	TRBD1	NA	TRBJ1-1	TGTGCCAGCAGCTCGACAGGGTTTAACACTGAAGCTTTCTTT	CASSSTGFNTEAFF
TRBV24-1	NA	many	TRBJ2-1	TGTGCCACCTCTCTATCGCTCGCCAATGAGCAGTTCTTC	CATSLSLANEQFF
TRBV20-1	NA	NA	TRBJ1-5	TGCAGTGCTAGGGACAAGGGGGGGGAAAATCAGCCCCAGCATTTT	CSARDKGGENQPQHF
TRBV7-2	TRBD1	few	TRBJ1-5	TGTGCCAGCAGCTTAGTGGGACAGGGCGGTCAGCCCCAGCATTTT	CASSLVGQGGQPQHF
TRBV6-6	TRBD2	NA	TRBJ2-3	TGTGCCAGCAGCCGGGCGGGGGCAGATACGCAGTATTTT	CASSRAGADTQYF
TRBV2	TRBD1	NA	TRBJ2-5	TGTGCCAGCAGTGTGGGGACAGGGGTCCATGAGCAGTACTTC	CASSVGTGVHEQYF
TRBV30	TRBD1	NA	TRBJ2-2	TGTGCCTGGAGGGACAGGGAAAAAACCGGGGAGCTGTTTTTT	CAWRDREKTGELFF
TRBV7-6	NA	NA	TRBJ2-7	TGTGCCAGCAGCCCCCGGGAGGGGGCGGGTTACGAGCAGTACTTC	CASSPREGAGYEQYF
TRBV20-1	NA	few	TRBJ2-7	TGCAGTGCTAGAGATGCCCACGAGCAGTACTTC	CSARDAHEQYF
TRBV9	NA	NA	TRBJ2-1	TGTGCCAGCAGCCCTCGGACCTTGAGGTTGGTGAATGAGCAGTTCTTC	CASSPRTLRLVNEQFF
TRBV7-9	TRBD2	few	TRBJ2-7	TGTGCCAGCAGCTCTACTAGCGCGGGCCACTACGAGCAGTACTTC	CASSSTSAGHYEQYF
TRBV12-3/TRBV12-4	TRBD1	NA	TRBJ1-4	TGTGCCAGCAGTTCGGGACAGGGGGCGAGTGAAAAACTGTTTTTT	CASSSGQGASEKLFF
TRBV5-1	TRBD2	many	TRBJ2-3	TGCGCCAGCAGCCCCGCGGGGGGCACAGATACGCAGTATTTT	CASSPAGGTDTQYF
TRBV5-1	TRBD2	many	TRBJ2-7	TGCGCCAGCAGCGGGGCTAGCGGAGACTACAATGAGCAGTACTTC	CASSGASGDYNEQYF